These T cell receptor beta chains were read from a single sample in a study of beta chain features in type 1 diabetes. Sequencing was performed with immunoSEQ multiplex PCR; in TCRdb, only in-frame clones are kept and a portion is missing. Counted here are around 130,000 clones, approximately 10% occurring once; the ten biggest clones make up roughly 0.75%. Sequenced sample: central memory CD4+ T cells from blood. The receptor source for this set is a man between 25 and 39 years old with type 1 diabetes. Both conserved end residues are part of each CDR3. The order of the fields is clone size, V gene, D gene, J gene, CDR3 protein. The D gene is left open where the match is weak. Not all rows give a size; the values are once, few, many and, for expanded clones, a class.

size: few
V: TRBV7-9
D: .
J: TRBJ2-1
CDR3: CASSLPENNEQFF

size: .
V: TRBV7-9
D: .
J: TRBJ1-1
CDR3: CASSPRRSNTEAFF

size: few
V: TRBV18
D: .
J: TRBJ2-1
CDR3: CASSLRASPYNEQFF

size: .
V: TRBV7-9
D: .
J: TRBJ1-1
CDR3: CASSRDSGATEAFF

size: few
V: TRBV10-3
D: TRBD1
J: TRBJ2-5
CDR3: CAISVGTGGQETQYF

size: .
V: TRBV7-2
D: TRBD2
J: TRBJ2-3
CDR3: CASRSGLAGGLSTDTQYF

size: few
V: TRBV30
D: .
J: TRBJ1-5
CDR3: CAWSPGSSLSNQPQHF

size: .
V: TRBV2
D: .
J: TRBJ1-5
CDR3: CASSGLRANQPQHF

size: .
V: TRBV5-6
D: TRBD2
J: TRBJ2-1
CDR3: CASSLRAGGPGEQFF

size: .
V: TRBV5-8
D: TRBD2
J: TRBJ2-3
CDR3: CASSRSGGSTDTQYF

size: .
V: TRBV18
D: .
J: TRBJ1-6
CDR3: CASSPSRGWSPLHF